This is a list of T cell receptor beta chains from one sample in a study of T cell responses to AZD1222 COVID-19 vaccine. The table came from immunoSEQ multiplex PCR; TCRdb's copy has only in-frame clones and leaves some out. In the table there are about 150,000 clones, roughly 89% of which are singletons. The sequencing used peripheral blood, collected on day 0 of AZD1222 vaccination. Receptor source: an adult in good health. CDR3s include the opening cysteine and the closing phenylalanine or tryptophan. The order of the fields is J gene, D gene, V gene, clone size, CDR3 protein, CDR3 DNA. A D gene is named only where the DNA matches it firmly. Some rows mark clone size as missing; the rest say once, few, many or name a class of expanded clone.

TRBJ2-3,TRBD1,TRBV19,.,CASGQGGTDTQYF,TGTGCCAGTGGACAGGGAGGCACAGATACGCAGTATTTT
TRBJ2-5,.,TRBV2,.,CASTGDRQETQYF,TGTGCCAGCACGGGGGACAGACAAGAGACCCAGTACTTC
TRBJ1-6,TRBD1,TRBV5-6,.,CASSLGTGGWRNSPLHF,TGTGCCAGCAGCCTAGGAACAGGGGGCTGGCGTAATTCACCCCTCCACTTT
TRBJ2-2,.,TRBV5-6,.,CASSFLGVSGELFF,TGTGCCAGCAGCTTTTTGGGGGTTTCCGGGGAGCTGTTTTTT
TRBJ2-1,.,TRBV11-3,.,CASSFGGYYNEQFF,TGTGCCAGCAGCTTCGGAGGGTATTACAATGAGCAGTTCTTC
TRBJ1-5,.,TRBV6-2/TRBV6-3,.,CASSRTGPHQPQHF,TGTGCCAGCAGTCGAACAGGCCCCCATCAGCCCCAGCATTTT
TRBJ2-1,TRBD2,TRBV7-8,.,CASREGLAEYNEQFF,TGTGCCAGCAGGGAAGGACTAGCGGAGTACAATGAGCAGTTCTTC
TRBJ2-2,.,TRBV14,.,CASSQDYVAGELFF,TGTGCCAGCAGCCAAGATTACGTCGCCGGGGAGCTGTTTTTT
TRBJ2-7,TRBD2,TRBV7-9,many,CASTGLAGSEQYF,TGTGCCAGCACGGGACTAGCGGGGTCTGAACAGTACTTC
TRBJ2-7,TRBD2,TRBV27,.,CASRLAGSSYEQYF,TGTGCCAGCAGACTAGCGGGCTCTTCTTACGAGCAGTACTTC
TRBJ1-5,TRBD1,TRBV6-5,.,CASSRQGTGQPQHF,TGTGCCAGCAGCCGACAGGGGACGGGGCAGCCCCAGCATTTT
TRBJ1-1,TRBD1,TRBV7-6,.,CASSLMRDRGGKNTEAFF,TGTGCCAGCAGCTTAATGCGGGACAGGGGTGGCAAGAACACTGAAGCTTTCTTT
TRBJ1-6,TRBD1,TRBV15,.,CATSQRDSGVSPLHF,TGTGCCACCAGCCAACGGGACAGTGGGGTTTCACCCCTCCACTTT
TRBJ1-2,TRBD1,TRBV27,.,CASRTGAPYGYTF,TGTGCCAGCCGGACAGGGGCCCCCTATGGCTACACCTTC
TRBJ2-3,.,TRBV19,once,CASRGRVSDTQYF,TGTGCCAGTAGGGGGCGGGTCTCAGATACGCAGTATTTT
TRBJ2-1,.,TRBV6-5,.,CASRGRGGRKNEQFF,TGTGCCAGCAGAGGTCGCGGCGGGCGCAAAAATGAGCAGTTCTTC
TRBJ1-2,.,TRBV15,.,CATSRDNTVTYGYTF,TGTGCCACCAGCAGAGATAACACCGTGACCTATGGCTACACCTTC
TRBJ2-1,.,TRBV2,.,CASSEGSSSYNEQFF,TGTGCCAGCAGTGAGGGATCTAGCTCCTACAATGAGCAGTTCTTC
TRBJ1-4,.,TRBV4-1,.,CASSPGRGTNEKLFF,TGCGCCAGCAGCCCCGGGAGAGGAACTAATGAAAAACTGTTTTTT
TRBJ2-7,.,TRBV18,.,CASSPQWQEEQYF,TGTGCCAGCTCACCACAGTGGCAGGAGGAGCAGTACTTC
TRBJ1-6,.,TRBV10-2,once,CASGSNRAYSPLHF,TGCGCCAGCGGCTCAAATCGGGCATATTCACCCCTCCACTTT
TRBJ2-3,.,TRBV4-3,.,CASSQDFPARTDTQYF,TGCGCCAGCAGCCAAGATTTTCCAGCCCGCACAGATACGCAGTATTTT
TRBJ2-3,TRBD2,TRBV7-3,.,CASSKRLAGDRTDTQYF,TGTGCCAGCAGCAAGCGACTAGCGGGAGATAGGACAGATACGCAGTATTTT
TRBJ2-7,TRBD2,TRBV10-1,.,CASSAGEGNFHEQYF,TGCGCCAGCAGTGCCGGGGAGGGAAACTTCCACGAGCAGTACTTC
TRBJ1-2,.,TRBV28,.,CASSLGRGIGYTF,TGTGCCAGCAGTTTAGGGCGGGGAATAGGCTACACCTTC
TRBJ2-3,.,TRBV2,.,CASRGDSAWNTQYF,TGTGCCAGCAGGGGGGACTCCGCCTGGAATACGCAGTATTTT
TRBJ2-7,.,TRBV11-2,.,CASSSRDFLDEQYF,TGTGCCAGCAGCTCCAGGGACTTCCTGGACGAGCAGTACTTC
TRBJ2-1,.,TRBV19,.,CASSIAERTYSYNEQFF,TGTGCCAGTAGTATAGCGGAGCGGACTTACTCCTACAATGAGCAGTTCTTC
TRBJ2-6,TRBD2,TRBV14,.,CASSQVGLAGGYSGANVLTF,TGTGCCAGCAGCCAAGTTGGGTTAGCGGGAGGCTACTCTGGGGCCAACGTCCTGACTTTC
TRBJ2-2,.,TRBV21-1,.,CASSKSGELFF,TGTGCCAGCAGCAAGAGTGGGGAGCTGTTTTTT
TRBJ2-2,TRBD2,TRBV4-1,.,CASSQVAGGDTGELFF,TGCGCCAGCAGCCAGGTAGCGGGAGGCGACACCGGGGAGCTGTTTTTT
TRBJ1-6,.,TRBV28,few,CASKEGNNSPLHF,TGTGCCAGCAAGGAGGGGAATAATTCACCCCTCCACTTT
TRBJ2-2,.,TRBV6-6,.,CASTVPTGTGELFF,TGTGCCAGCACTGTCCCCACGGGCACCGGGGAGCTGTTTTTT
TRBJ1-2,.,TRBV2,.,CASRPGVAAFRGYTF,TGTGCCAGCAGACCCGGTGTAGCGGCCTTTAGGGGCTACACCTTC
TRBJ2-6,.,TRBV28,.,CASSFHVSGANVLTF,TGTGCCAGCAGTTTTCACGTATCTGGGGCCAACGTCCTGACTTTC
TRBJ2-6,TRBD1,TRBV4-3,.,CASSQGDRGSGANVLTF,TGCGCCAGCAGCCAAGGCGACAGGGGATCTGGGGCCAACGTCCTGACTTTC
TRBJ1-1,.,TRBV5-5,.,CASSLRGALNTEAFF,TGTGCCAGCAGCTTGCGGGGGGCGTTGAACACTGAAGCTTTCTTT
TRBJ2-7,.,TRBV6-5,.,CASSYSTTGYEQYF,TGTGCCAGCAGTTACTCTACCACAGGGTACGAGCAGTACTTC
TRBJ2-7,TRBD2,TRBV7-2,.,CASSWSGTSGGEQYF,TGTGCCAGCAGCTGGTCCGGGACTAGCGGGGGCGAGCAGTACTTC
TRBJ1-2,.,TRBV29-1,.,CSVDLQARKLGDYGYTF,TGCAGCGTTGACCTACAGGCTCGTAAGCTGGGGGACTATGGCTACACCTTC
TRBJ2-7,TRBD2,TRBV13,once,CASSSGAGGYEQYF,TGTGCCAGCAGCTCCGGAGCGGGAGGCTACGAGCAGTACTTC
TRBJ1-4,.,TRBV27,.,CASRTTNEKLFF,TGTGCCAGCAGGACAACTAATGAAAAACTGTTTTTT
TRBJ1-2,.,TRBV28,.,CASRPREDYGYTF,TGTGCCAGCAGGCCGCGAGAGGACTATGGCTACACCTTC
TRBJ1-5,.,TRBV28,.,CASSSDSNQPQHF,TGTGCCAGCAGTTCGGACAGTAATCAGCCCCAGCATTTT
TRBJ1-5,TRBD1,TRBV19,.,CASSAGTGGYQPQHF,TGTGCCAGTAGTGCCGGGACAGGGGGATATCAGCCCCAGCATTTT